These 9 T cell receptor beta chains originate from one sample sequenced in a study of OX40 agonist ivuxolimab in advanced cancers. Repertoires were generated with immunoSEQ multiplex PCR, while TCRdb's copy carries only in-frame clones and drops some. The data show roughly 71,000 clones, around 89% seen once. The sequenced sample was CD4+ or CD8+ T cells sorted from blood, obtained in a trial of the OX40 agonist ivuxolimab. These receptors were obtained from an adult with an advanced solid tumor such as melanoma, head and neck, liver or kidney cancer.

This chain joins TRBV6-5 and TRBJ2-2, with 7 bases lining up with TRBD2. Germline CDR1 MNHEY, CDR2 SVGAGI. The V gene end was trimmed by 11 bases and the J gene end by 6 bases; junction bases not matched to a gene: 6. This CDR3 is 12 amino acids long. The chain's CDR3 is CASGRGPGELFF. CDR3 DNA: TGTGCCTCAGGGAGGGGTCCCGGGGAGCTGTTTTTT.

This chain links TRBV7-9 with TRBJ2-5, with D possibly being TRBD2 (7 bases). This CDR3 has 16 amino acids. CDR1 is SEHNR and CDR2 is FQNEAQ in the germline V gene (reference sequence). The V end was cut by 2 bases, the J end by 1 base, with 14 bases between. Here the CDR3 reads CASSLRGGMTQETQYF. The CDR3, as DNA: TGTGCCAGCAGCTTAAGGGGGGGGATGACCCAAGAGACCCAGTACTTC.

V gene TRBV11-3 combines with J gene TRBJ2-3; 10 bases are shared with TRBD2. CDR1 is SGHNT and CDR2 is YENEEA in the germline V gene. This CDR3 is 16 amino acids long. V shed 4 bases, J shed 3 bases, and the junction held 7 bases outside the gene matches. This CDR3 is CASSSGLAPLTDTQYF. CDR3 nucleotides: TGTGCCAGCAGCTCGGGACTAGCGCCTCTTACAGATACGCAGTATTTT. Supplemented by reference TRBV11-3 and TRBJ2-3, the full variable domain reads EAGVVQSPRYKIIEKKQPVAFWCNPISGHNTLYWYLQNLGQGPELLIRYENEEAVDDSQLPKDRFSAERLKGVDSTLKIQPAELGDSAVYLCASSSGLAPLTDTQYFGPGTRLTVL.

The rearrangement links TRBV6-6 to TRBJ1-1, with 7 bases aligning to TRBD1. This CDR3 spans 15 amino acids. Per the germline V gene, CDR1 is MNHNY and CDR2 is SVGAGI (reference sequence). V dropped 6 bases and J dropped 5; count of bases not matched to a gene: 12. The CDR3 bases are TGTGCCAGCAGAGGACAGGAAGTTTTGGGAACTGAAGCTTTCTTT. It yields the protein CASRGQEVLGTEAFF.

This rearrangement joins TRBV4-2 to TRBJ2-7; 10 bases fit TRBD2. Germline values: CDR1 LGHNA, CDR2 YNFKEQ. The V gene end was trimmed by 6 bases and the J gene end by 0 bases; junction bases not matched to a gene: 14. The CDR3 is 18 amino acids. CDR3 sequence reads: CASSPRISGGYSSYEQYF. CDR3 in DNA: TGTGCCAGCAGTCCACGGATTAGCGGGGGGTACAGCTCCTACGAGCAGTACTTC.

The chain carries TRBV27 and TRBJ2-7; perhaps TRBD1 as D (6 bases). In germline, CDR1 is MNHEY, CDR2 SMNVEV (reference sequence). Trimming stripped 8 bases from V and 7 bases from J, with 12 bases between. The length of the CDR3 is 11 residues. The chain's CDR3 is CASGRQGEQYF. As DNA, the CDR3 is TGTGCCAGCGGCCGGCAGGGGGAGCAGTACTTC.

This rearrangement joins TRBV19 to TRBJ1-3; D unresolved. The length of the CDR3 is 15 residues. The germline V gene has CDR1 LNHDA and CDR2 SQIVND (reference sequence). V lost 3 bases and J lost 0, with 9 bases in between. In nucleotides, the CDR3 is TGTGCCAGTAGTATGACGATCTACTCTGGAAACACCATATATTTT. Translating it yields CASSMTIYSGNTIYF.

This chain links TRBV10-3 with TRBJ1-2; 9 nucleotides line up with TRBD1. The CDR3 consists of 13 residues. The germline V gene has CDR1 ENHRY and CDR2 SYGVKD. Trimming cost V 6 bases and J 8 bases; bases outside gene matches: 7. The CDR3, as DNA: TGTGCCATCAGCAATCGGACAGGGGTCGGCTACACCTTC. Its protein product is CAISNRTGVGYTF.

The rearrangement uses TRBV12-2 and TRBJ2-7; TRBD1 reflects the table's D call only, with no check against the DNA. TRBV12-2 is a listed pseudogene. The length of the CDR3 is 16 residues. In DNA, the CDR3 is TGTGCAAGTCGCTGGGGCGAAGGGTGGCAGCCCTACGAGCAGTACTTC. Its translation: CASRWGEGWQPYEQYF.